The 29 T cell receptor beta chains given below trace back to one sample, sequenced in a study of spatial heterogeneity in lung cancer. Time point noted: sample taken at primary tumor resection. Unsorted tumor, nontumor lung tissue or cryopreserved PBMC supplied the whole RNA. TCRdb itself ran the 5' RACE reads through MiXCR, one entry per CDR3 protein. The sample has 45,000 or so distinct CDR3 sequences; roughly 7.6% are singletons. Here the sequenced sample was PBMCs, taken at surgery. All receptors derive from a female donor with early-stage non-small cell lung cancer.

Ten or more counts support this clonotype. The V and J genes are TRBV2 and TRBJ2-1; D is perhaps TRBD1 (5 bases). Trimming took 6 bases from V and 5 from J, leaving 11 bases between them. The CDR3 is made up of 13 amino acids. Germline lookup yields CDR1 SNHLY and CDR2 FYNNEI. The CDR3 loop is CASRGQDHNEQFF. CDR3 in DNA: TGTGCCAGCAGGGGGCAGGACCACAATGAGCAGTTCTTC.

The chain links TRBV30 to TRBJ2-5; D might be TRBD1 or TRBD2, each matching 5 bases. V lost 2 bases to trimming and J lost 4 bases, with 14 bases between them. The CDR3 is made up of 14 amino acids. The germline gives CDR1 GTSNPN, CDR2 SVGIG (reference sequence). CDR3 nucleotide sequence: TGTGCCTGGAGTCCCCGGGGTGGGGGAGAGACCCAGTACTTC. Translation gives CAWSPRGGGETQYF.

This clonotype appeared many times. This chain links TRBV2 with TRBJ2-3; D may match TRBD1 or TRBD2 (5 bases each). The CDR3 extends over 13 amino acids. Germline assignment: CDR1 SNHLY and CDR2 FYNNEI. Trimming pared 10 bases from V and 1 base from J, leaving 12 bases between. CDR3 loop: CATLGDRTDTQYF. For the CDR3, the DNA is TGTGCCACCCTAGGGGACCGCACAGATACGCAGTATTTT.

This clonotype was detected only a few times. This sequence joins TRBV29-1 and TRBJ2-3; 7 bases are a match to TRBD1. The CDR3 is 14 amino acids. The germline V gene encodes CDR1 SQVTM and CDR2 ANQGSEA. After removal of 6 bases from V and 3 bases from J, the junction contained 9 bases not matched to a gene. DNA of the CDR3: TGCAGCGTACCGTTGACAGGGTCGACAGATACGCAGTATTTT. Translation: CSVPLTGSTDTQYF.

There are a few counts of this clonotype. The chain is built from TRBV29-1 and TRBJ2-5, with 11 nucleotides matching TRBD2. The CDR3 extends over 13 amino acids. V lost 8 bases, J lost 5 bases, and 7 bases stayed unmatched. Germline values: CDR1 SQVTM, CDR2 ANQGSEA. The DNA of the CDR3 is TGCAGCCTCCGAAGACTAGCGGGGGAGACCCAGTACTTC. It specifies CSLRRLAGETQYF.

The table lists this clonotype with many counts. The chain combines TRBV28 with TRBJ2-1; TRBD2 aligns across 15 bases. V lost 5 bases, J lost 3 bases, and 20 bases stayed unmatched. The CDR3 covers 22 residues. From germline, CDR1 is MDHEN and CDR2 SYDVKM. CDR3 in amino acids: CASSQRSFWTSGGAFNYNEQFF. The CDR3 DNA sequence: TGTGCCAGCAGTCAGAGATCCTTTTGGACTAGCGGGGGGGCATTTAACTACAATGAGCAGTTCTTC.

In this sample, this clonotype turned up many times. The chain recombines TRBV29-1 with TRBJ2-3; TRBD1 aligns across 10 bases. The CDR3 covers 14 residues. Germline values: CDR1 SQVTM, CDR2 ANQGSEA. V was clipped by 4 bases and J by 2 bases; unmatched bases: 3. In DNA, the CDR3 is TGCAGCGTTGTGGGACAGGGGTACACAGATACGCAGTATTTT. Translating gives CSVVGQGYTDTQYF.

This clonotype was observed a single time. The V call is TRBV6-2 or TRBV6-3, the J call TRBJ1-2, with D possibly being TRBD1 (5 bases). Germline CDR1 MNHEY, CDR2 SVGEGT. There are 14 residues in the CDR3. V was trimmed by 2 bases and J by 6 bases, leaving 13 bases between them. The CDR3 reads CASSYGSGFDGYTF. DNA of the CDR3: TGTGCCAGCAGTTACGGATCAGGGTTCGATGGCTACACCTTC.

This clonotype was recorded many times. The V and J genes are TRBV6-5 and TRBJ1-1; no clear D. The CDR3 runs to 14 residues. The germline V gene encodes CDR1 MNHEY and CDR2 SVGAGI. V shed 2 bases and J shed 0 bases, with 7 bases lying between them. CDR3 in DNA: TGTGCCAGCAGTTACATGGGCTTGAACACTGAAGCTTTCTTT. It codes for CASSYMGLNTEAFF.

This chain uses TRBV10-1 with TRBJ2-1; D uncertain. The V gene lost 4 bases and the J gene lost 6 bases, with 13 bases spanning the gap. The CDR3 runs to 14 residues. Germline V CDR1 and CDR2: WNHNN, SYGVQD (reference sequence). The CDR3 reads CASSAPSRSNEQFF. CDR3 nucleotide sequence: TGCGCCAGCAGTGCACCGTCGAGATCCAATGAGCAGTTCTTC.

This clonotype has ten or more counts. This rearrangement joins TRBV12-3 or TRBV12-4 to TRBJ1-1; unclear D gene. This CDR3 spans 15 amino acids. The V and J ends lost 5 bases and 6 bases respectively, with 19 bases between them. Here the CDR3 reads CASSPGWTGLPEAFF. CDR3 DNA sequence: TGTGCCAGCAGTCCAGGATGGACGGGATTGCCTGAAGCTTTCTTT.

There are many counts of this clonotype. V usage is TRBV30 and J usage is TRBJ2-7; tentative D call: TRBD2 (5 bases). Trimming took 0 bases from V and 5 from J, leaving 8 bases between them. This CDR3 has 12 amino acids. Germline lookup yields CDR1 GTSNPN and CDR2 SVGIG (reference sequence). CDR3 sequence reads: CAWSVRGNEQYF. CDR3 nucleotide sequence: TGTGCCTGGAGTGTTCGGGGTAACGAGCAGTACTTC.

The table lists this clonotype with a few counts. The rearrangement links TRBV20-1 to TRBJ2-1; the match to TRBD1 covers 7 bases. The ends lost 6 bases at V and 6 bases at J; junction bases unmatched: 5. This CDR3 has 12 residues. Germline V gene sequence: CDR1 DFQATT, CDR2 SNEGSKA (reference sequence). The CDR3 protein is CSASTGRNEQFF. Here the CDR3 DNA reads TGCAGTGCGTCGACAGGGCGCAATGAGCAGTTCTTC.

This clonotype was seen only a few times. The J gene is TRBJ2-1, the V gene TRBV4-2; no definite D call. CDR1 and CDR2 from the germline V gene are LGHNA and YNFKEQ. Trimming left V 4 bases short and J 6 bases short, with 13 bases between. This CDR3 has 14 amino acids. CDR3 protein: CASSLDPSPNEQFF. In DNA form, the CDR3 reads TGTGCCAGCAGCCTCGACCCATCTCCCAATGAGCAGTTCTTC.

The chain carries TRBV28 and TRBJ1-5; D unclear. V lost 3 bases and J lost 4, with 10 bases in between. The CDR3 is 14 amino acids. Looked up from germline, CDR1 is MDHEN and CDR2 is SYDVKM. This CDR3 is CASSFLQVNQPQHF. CDR3 DNA: TGTGCCAGCAGTTTCCTCCAGGTTAATCAGCCCCAGCATTTT.

V and J are TRBV7-9 and TRBJ2-7; TRBD1 is a possible D gene (5 bases). V was shortened by 6 bases and J by 0 bases, with 12 bases between the two germline ends. The germline V gene encodes CDR1 SEHNR and CDR2 FQNEAQ (reference sequence). The CDR3 has 14 residues. The CDR3 loop is CASSRTLYSYEQYF. The CDR3 DNA reads as TGTGCCAGCAGTCGGACACTATACTCCTACGAGCAGTACTTC.

This clonotype has a count of ten or more. The chain uses TRBV3-1 and TRBJ1-4; possibly TRBD1 for D (5 bases). CDR1 and CDR2 from the germline V gene are LGHDT and YNNKEL (reference sequence). CDR3 length equals 14 residues. V was shortened by 0 bases and J by 5 bases, with 7 bases between the two germline ends. In nucleotides, the CDR3 is TGTGCCAGCAGCCAAGATTGGGGGAATGAAAAACTGTTTTTT. Residues: CASSQDWGNEKLFF.

The chain uses TRBV15 and TRBJ2-1; no clear D. Germline V gives CDR1 LNHNV, CDR2 YYDKDF (reference sequence). Between the trimmed V and J ends, which lost 3 bases and 0 bases, there was a span of 6 bases. CDR3 length equals 14 residues. The CDR3 DNA sequence: TGTGCCACCAGCAGTGAGCCCTCCTACAATGAGCAGTTCTTC. The encoded protein is CATSSEPSYNEQFF.

This clonotype was seen many times. V and J are TRBV7-2 and TRBJ2-2; D unresolved. Germline values: CDR1 SGHTA, CDR2 FQGNSA. With 1 base removed from V and 2 bases from J, the gap between germline ends came to 11 bases. The CDR3 covers 16 residues. The CDR3 sequence is CASSLGVSPNTGELFF. CDR3 in DNA: TGTGCCAGCAGCTTAGGTGTGTCCCCCAACACCGGGGAGCTGTTTTTT. The full variable domain, with the rest looked up from reference TRBV7-2 and TRBJ2-2, is GAGVSQSPSNKVTEKGKDVELRCDPISGHTALYWYRQSLGQGLEFLIYFQGNSAPDKSGLPSDRFSAERTGGSVSTLTIQRTQQEDSAVYLCASSLGVSPNTGELFFGEGSRLTVL.

V is TRBV11-1 and J is TRBJ2-2; D gene unclear. This CDR3 has 16 amino acids. V lost 2 bases, J lost 1 base, and 11 bases lay in between. Germline CDR1 is SGHAT and CDR2 is FQDESV (reference sequence). This chain's CDR3 is CASSLPRQMNTGELFF. CDR3 nucleotides: TGTGCCAGCAGCTTACCGCGGCAGATGAACACCGGGGAGCTGTTTTTT. The full variable domain, rest sourced from reference TRBV11-1 and TRBJ2-2, is EAEVAQSPRYKITEKSQAVAFWCDPISGHATLYWYRQILGQGPELLVQFQDESVVDDSQLPKDRFSAERLKGVDSTLKIQPAELGDSAMYLCASSLPRQMNTGELFFGEGSRLTVL.

V and J are TRBV12-3 or TRBV12-4 and TRBJ1-1; D might be TRBD1 (5 bases). This CDR3 spans 15 amino acids. Trimming took off 6 bases at V and 0 bases at J, with 14 bases between the two ends. The CDR3 protein is CASRGRQPMNTEAFF. CDR3 nucleotides: TGTGCCAGCAGAGGGAGACAGCCCATGAACACTGAAGCTTTCTTT.

The J gene is TRBJ2-5, the V gene TRBV7-2; a weak D match, TRBD2 (7 bases). The CDR3 extends over 16 amino acids. Germline V CDR1 and CDR2: SGHTA, FQGNSA. V lost 5 bases and J 4 bases, leaving 20 bases between the germline ends. CDR3 sequence reads: CASSPRGGGPGETQYF. CDR3 coding DNA: TGTGCCAGCAGCCCTCGAGGGGGGGGGCCGGGAGAGACCCAGTACTTC.

This clonotype was detected ten times or more. V and J are TRBV7-2 and TRBJ2-2, with 8 bases fitting TRBD2. This CDR3 is built from 16 residues. The junction had 3 bases not matched to a gene; V was cut back by 3 bases and J by 0 bases. The germline gives CDR1 SGHTA, CDR2 FQGNSA. The DNA of the CDR3 is TGTGCCAGCAGCTTGAAAGCGGGGGCGAACACCGGGGAGCTGTTTTTT. Protein sequence: CASSLKAGANTGELFF. The variable domain in full, with the rest retrieved from reference TRBV7-2 and TRBJ2-2, is GAGVSQSPSNKVTEKGKDVELRCDPISGHTALYWYRQSLGQGLEFLIYFQGNSAPDKSGLPSDRFSAERTGGSVSTLTIQRTQQEDSAVYLCASSLKAGANTGELFFGEGSRLTVL.

The genes are TRBV9 and TRBJ1-5; D is unresolved. With 7 bases removed from V and 5 bases from J, the gap between germline ends came to 10 bases. From germline, CDR1 is SGDLS and CDR2 YYNGEE. The length of the CDR3 is 12 residues. The CDR3 sequence: CASGYGDQPQHF. The CDR3 DNA reads TGTGCCAGCGGGTACGGGGATCAGCCCCAGCATTTT.

The rearrangement links TRBV7-9 to TRBJ2-3; 7 positions match TRBD1. Germline V gene lookup returns CDR1 SEHNR and CDR2 FQNEAQ (reference sequence). V lost 5 bases, J lost 0 bases, and 11 bases stayed unmatched. This CDR3 has 17 amino acids. As DNA, the CDR3 is TGTGCCAGCAGCAGACAATTAAGGACAGGAAGCACAGATACGCAGTATTTT. Encoded protein: CASSRQLRTGSTDTQYF.

The V gene is TRBV2, the J gene TRBJ2-2, with D possibly being TRBD2 (6 bases). The V and J ends lost 6 bases and 0 bases respectively, with 8 bases between them. Germline V gene sequence: CDR1 SNHLY, CDR2 FYNNEI. This CDR3 region has 14 residues. DNA for the CDR3: TGTGCCAGCAGGCGGGACTCGAACACCGGGGAGCTGTTTTTT. It codes for CASRRDSNTGELFF.

This clonotype was recorded a few times. V usage is TRBV20-1 and J usage is TRBJ1-2; possibly TRBD1 for D (6 bases). The germline V gene has CDR1 DFQATT and CDR2 SNEGSKA (reference sequence). The CDR3 extends over 14 amino acids. V was cut by 0 bases and J by 7 bases, with 15 bases left in between. As DNA, the CDR3 is TGCAGTGCTAGAGATTTAACAGGGAGAAGTGGCTACACCTTC. Its protein product is CSARDLTGRSGYTF.

The rearrangement uses TRBV19 and TRBJ1-5; 10 bases align to TRBD1. The CDR3 runs 17 residues. In germline, CDR1 is LNHDA, CDR2 SQIVND (reference sequence). V lost 5 bases to trimming and J lost 2 bases; unmatched junction nucleotides: 9. The CDR3 protein is CASSPSLGTGGNQPQHF. In nucleotides, the CDR3 is TGTGCCAGTAGTCCGTCGCTCGGGACAGGGGGCAATCAGCCCCAGCATTTT.

This clonotype showed up many times. The rearrangement joins TRBV12-3 or TRBV12-4 to TRBJ1-1; D might be TRBD1 (6 bases). The germline V and J ends were trimmed by 6 bases and 1 base, with 9 bases remaining between them. CDR3 size: 13 residues. The CDR3 region is CASRDRPNTEAFF. In DNA form, the CDR3 reads TGTGCCAGCAGGGACAGACCGAACACTGAAGCTTTCTTT.